This T cell receptor beta chain is from a study of blood T cells in healthy people across ages. The CDR3 spans 17 residues. Findings of the study overall: Significant beta diversity loss was already apparent by age around 36, declining roughly linearly.

Together with a sample-barcoded 5' primer, a J-beta primer mix was included in a second PCR lasting roughly 6 to 12 cycles. TCRdb itself ran the 5' RACE reads through MiXCR, one entry per CDR3 protein. The sample carries about 720,000 distinct CDR3 sequences, 22% recorded once. The donors, aged 6 to 90, were healthy Caucasians from Russia. Every participating donor contributed approximately 10 milliliters of peripheral blood through a draw. The table lists this clonotype with a few counts. Its antigen remains unknown. Sequencing used blood. The receptor's source is a man aged 65 to 85 in good health. This rearrangement joins TRBV21-1 to TRBJ2-1; no DNA check was done on the table's D call, TRBD2. TRBV21-1 is shown as a pseudogene. The CDR3 DNA sequence: TGTGCCAGCAGCAAAGGCTGGGTCCGCGGGAGGTACAATGAGCAGTTCTTC. Residues: CASSKGWVRGRYNEQFF.